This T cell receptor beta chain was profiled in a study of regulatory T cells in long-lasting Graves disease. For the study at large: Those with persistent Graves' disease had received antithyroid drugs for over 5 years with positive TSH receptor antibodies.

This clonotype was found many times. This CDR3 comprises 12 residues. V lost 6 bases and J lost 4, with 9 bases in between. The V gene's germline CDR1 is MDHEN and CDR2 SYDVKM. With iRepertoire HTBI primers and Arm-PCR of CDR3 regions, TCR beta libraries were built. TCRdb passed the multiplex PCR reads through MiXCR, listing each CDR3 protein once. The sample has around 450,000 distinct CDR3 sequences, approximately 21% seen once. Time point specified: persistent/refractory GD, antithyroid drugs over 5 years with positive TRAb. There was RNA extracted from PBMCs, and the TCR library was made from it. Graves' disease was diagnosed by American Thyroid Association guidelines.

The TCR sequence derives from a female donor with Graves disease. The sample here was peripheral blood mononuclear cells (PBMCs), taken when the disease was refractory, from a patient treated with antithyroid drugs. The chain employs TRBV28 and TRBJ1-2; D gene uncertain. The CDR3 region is CASSQDGYGYTF. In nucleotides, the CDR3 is TGTGCCAGCAGCCAGGACGGCTATGGCTACACCTTC.